A single sample is the source of the 20 T cell receptor beta chains below, sequenced in a study of T cell responses to AZD1222 COVID-19 vaccine. TCRdb's copy holds only in-frame clones and misses some; the assay was immunoSEQ multiplex PCR. The table includes approximately 100,000 clones, more than 75% detected once. The starting material was peripheral blood, obtained 28 days after the second AZD1222 dose. These TCRs come from an adult who received the AZD1222 COVID-19 vaccine.

The J gene is TRBJ1-1, the V gene TRBV18; D is unresolved. The V end lost 3 bases, the J end lost 1 base, and 6 bases lay between the germline ends. This CDR3 has 13 residues. CDR1 and CDR2 (germline): KGHSH, LQKENI. The CDR3 loop is CASSPGENTEAFF. For the CDR3, the DNA is TGTGCCAGCTCACCTGGGGAGAACACTGAAGCTTTCTTT.

The chain recombines TRBV12-3 or TRBV12-4 with TRBJ2-7; 9 bases line up with TRBD1. With 8 bases clipped from V and 9 bases from J, the junction kept 11 bases outside the gene matches. The CDR3 length is 13 residues. This CDR3 reads CASGGTGRFGQYF. For the CDR3, the DNA is TGTGCCAGCGGAGGGACAGGGCGCTTTGGGCAGTACTTC.

This clone was observed once. The gene calls are TRBV15 and TRBJ1-5; 7 bases map to TRBD1. Germline CDR1 is LNHNV and CDR2 is YYDKDF (reference sequence). The CDR3 is 15 amino acids. The trim removed 3 bases at V and 3 bases at J, leaving 5 bases unmatched. CDR3 protein: CATSSRGQFNQPQHF. For the CDR3, the DNA is TGTGCCACCAGCAGTCGGGGACAGTTCAATCAGCCCCAGCATTTT.

CDR3 region: CASSFRGTGDETQYF. CDR3 DNA: TGTGCCAGCAGCTTCCGTGGGACAGGGGATGAGACCCAGTACTTC. This chain connects TRBV7-9 to TRBJ2-5, with 10 bases aligning to TRBD1. Germline CDR1 and CDR2: SEHNR and FQNEAQ (reference sequence). The V segment lost 3 bases and the J segment 5 bases; nucleotides outside the gene matches: 6. There are 15 residues in the CDR3.

The rearrangement uses TRBV21-1 and TRBJ1-4; the DNA was not compared with TRBD1, the D call given in the table. TRBV21-1 represents a pseudogene. The CDR3 extends over 18 amino acids. The CDR3 loop reads CASSKGGSGKRGNEKLFF. CDR3 in DNA: TGTGCCAGCAGCAAAGGAGGCTCAGGGAAGCGCGGTAATGAAAAACTGTTTTTT.

This rearrangement joins TRBV6-1 to TRBJ1-2, with no clear D. This CDR3 is built from 13 residues. V gave up 2 bases and J gave up 7 bases, with 11 bases separating them. Germline CDR1 is MNHNS and CDR2 is SASEGT. In DNA form, the CDR3 reads TGTGCCAGCAGTGAAATAGGTCAGGCTGGCTACACCTTC. Protein: CASSEIGQAGYTF.

This clone was observed a few times. The J gene is TRBJ1-1, the V gene TRBV15; D uncertain. Germline V CDR1 and CDR2: LNHNV, YYDKDF (reference sequence). The V end lost 6 bases, the J end lost 0 bases, and 8 bases lay between the germline ends. The CDR3 is 13 residues long. CDR3 bases: TGTGCCACCAGGGAAGGTCTGAACACTGAAGCTTTCTTT. It yields the protein CATREGLNTEAFF.

The chain couples TRBV3-1 (or the pseudogene TRBV3-2) to TRBJ2-3; 9 nucleotides align to TRBD2. V shed 0 bases, J shed 6 bases, and the junction held 4 bases outside the gene matches. The CDR3 has 15 residues. Germline assignment: CDR1 LGHDT and CDR2 YNNKEL (reference sequence). The CDR3 coding sequence is TGTGCCAGCAGCCAAGACGGGACTAGCTGGGATACGCAGTATTTT. It encodes CASSQDGTSWDTQYF.

V is TRBV7-9 and J is TRBJ2-1, with 8 bases lining up with TRBD2. The CDR3 is made up of 17 amino acids. V shed 4 bases, J shed 2 bases, and the junction held 10 bases outside the gene matches. Germline V lookup: CDR1 SEHNR, CDR2 FQNEAQ (reference sequence). CDR3 DNA: TGTGCCAGCAGCTCAACTAGCGGAACCGGAACCTACAATGAGCAGTTCTTC. Amino acids: CASSSTSGTGTYNEQFF.

About this clone: This sequence may be a read error, since a much larger clone differs from it by one base. This chain connects TRBV28 to TRBJ1-2; 8 nucleotides agree with TRBD1. This CDR3 has 13 amino acids. J was trimmed by 2 bases and V by 6 bases; bases with no gene match: 2. Germline assignment: CDR1 MDHEN and CDR2 SYDVKM. CDR3 DNA sequence: TGTGCCAGCAGCTACAGGGGGAACTATGGCTACACCTTC. Translation: CASSYRGNYGYTF.

DNA of the CDR3: TGTGCCAGTAGGGCCAGACAGGGGAACACAGATACGCAGTATTTT. Its protein product is CASRARQGNTDTQYF. The V and J genes are TRBV19 and TRBJ2-3; 8 bases agree with TRBD1. The CDR3 spans 15 residues. Germline CDR1 LNHDA, CDR2 SQIVND (reference sequence). V lost 6 bases, J lost 2 bases, and 7 bases stayed unmatched.

The chain combines TRBV6-4 with TRBJ1-5; D not certain. The CDR3 runs to 13 residues. CDR1 and CDR2 (germline): MRHNA, SNTAGT. Trimming pared 7 bases from V and 0 bases from J, leaving 7 bases between. CDR3 coding DNA: TGTGCCAGCATTGAGCCTAGCAATCAGCCCCAGCATTTT. The encoded protein is CASIEPSNQPQHF.

The chain uses TRBV27 and TRBJ1-2; maybe TRBD1 (6 bases). The CDR3 is 14 residues long. Trimming took off 4 bases at V and 3 bases at J, with 12 bases between the two ends. CDR1 is MNHEY and CDR2 is SMNVEV in the germline V gene (reference sequence). CDR3 sequence reads: CASSSIGGDYGYTF. As DNA, the CDR3 is TGTGCCAGCAGTTCCATAGGGGGAGACTATGGCTACACCTTC.

In DNA, the CDR3 is TGTGCCAGCAGCTCCCCCGGGAGTGTAGAGGGAGCTGACACTGAAGCTTTCTTT. Amino acid sequence: CASSSPGSVEGADTEAFF. The V call is TRBV5-8, the J call TRBJ1-1; D gene ambiguous. V was cut by 3 bases and J by 3 bases, with 24 bases left in between. The CDR3 totals 18 residues. The germline gives CDR1 SGHTS, CDR2 YDEGEE.

The chain joins TRBV5-1 to TRBJ2-1; weak D call: TRBD2 (6 bases). V was trimmed by 0 bases and J by 1 base, leaving 8 bases between them. The CDR3 sequence is 15 residues long. From germline, CDR1 is SGHRS and CDR2 YFSETQ. The CDR3 DNA follows: TGCGCCAGCAGCTTGGGACTAGAGTCCTACAATGAGCAGTTCTTC. Residues: CASSLGLESYNEQFF.

This clone turned up a few times. The V gene is TRBV7-7, the J gene TRBJ2-4; 14 positions match TRBD2. Per germline, CDR1 SSHAT and CDR2 FNYEAQ (reference sequence). CDR3 length: 19 residues. The V and J ends lost 2 bases and 0 bases, in that order; junction bases with no gene match: 6. CDR3: CASSLPTSGGDLAKNIQYF. The CDR3 region has the DNA TGTGCCAGCAGCTTACCGACTAGCGGGGGGGACCTAGCCAAAAACATTCAGTACTTC.

The CDR3 sequence: CAWSSWGGGRNEQFF. In DNA, the CDR3 is TGTGCCTGGAGTTCCTGGGGCGGGGGGAGAAATGAGCAGTTCTTC. The chain combines TRBV30 with TRBJ2-1; 8 bases align to TRBD2. CDR1 and CDR2 from the germline V gene are GTSNPN and SVGIG (reference sequence). The CDR3 extends over 15 amino acids. V was clipped by 2 bases and J by 7 bases; unmatched bases: 10. The full variable domain, its missing parts supplied by reference TRBV30 and TRBJ2-1, is SQTIHQWPATLVQPVGSPLSLECTVEGTSNPNLYWYRQAAGRGLQLLFYSVGIGQISSEVPQNLSASRPQDRQFILSSKKLLLSDSGFYLCAWSSWGGGRNEQFFGPGTRLTVL.

The chain recombines TRBV7-3 with TRBJ2-3; TRBD1 matches 10 bases. CDR1 and CDR2 (germline): SGHTA, FQGTGA. The CDR3 is made up of 15 amino acids. The ends lost 9 bases at V and 2 bases at J; junction bases unmatched: 8. The CDR3 sequence: CASQPGQGNTDTQYF. In nucleotides, the CDR3 is TGTGCCAGTCAACCGGGACAGGGGAACACAGATACGCAGTATTTT.

The chain uses TRBV7-2 and TRBJ1-5, with a weak D call TRBD1 (5 bases). The CDR3 runs 15 residues. Trimming cost V 3 bases and J 5 bases, with 14 bases left between them. Germline CDR1 and CDR2: SGHTA and FQGNSA. CDR3 DNA sequence: TGTGCCAGCAGCTTCACCACCCAGGGCTATCAGCCCCAGCATTTT. Translation gives CASSFTTQGYQPQHF.

Regarding this clone: The identical CDR3 is also encoded by other nucleotide sequences in the sample. J is TRBJ1-5 and V is TRBV27; D not certain. Germline CDR1 MNHEY, CDR2 SMNVEV (reference sequence). This CDR3 region has 12 residues. The ends were cut back, 4 bases at V and 4 bases at J, with 5 bases in the middle. CDR3 region: CASSSLNQPQHF. The CDR3 DNA follows: TGTGCCAGCAGTTCCCTAAATCAGCCCCAGCATTTT.